This T cell receptor (beta chain) is from a study of OX40 agonist ivuxolimab in advanced cancers. About the study: The dose-escalation cohort was just under 85% male, with a mean age of about 56 years, ranging roughly 20 to 90.

A word on this clone: The target antigen is unknown.

Clones were sequenced by immunoSEQ multiplex PCR, and TCRdb holds only the in-frame ones, with some missing. The table shows fewer than 70,000 clones, with approximately 90% occurring only once. General study results and limits: The CD4+ and CD8+ T cells in the blood had expanded clonally by week 6 at 0.1 to 3.0 mg/kg.

V was cut by 6 bases and J by 5 bases, with 19 bases left in between. Per germline, CDR1 MGHRA and CDR2 YSYEKL. This CDR3 is built from 15 residues. Autoimmune disease history or systemic immunosuppression meant exclusion. V gene TRBV4-1 combines with J gene TRBJ2-5; perhaps TRBD1 as D (6 bases). The receptor's source is an adult with an advanced solid tumor such as melanoma, head and neck, liver or kidney cancer. Material: CD4+ or CD8+ T cells sorted from blood, obtained in a trial of the OX40 agonist ivuxolimab. The CDR3 DNA reads as TGCGCCAGCAGACGTACAACAGGGTTACTGGAGACCCAGTACTTC. Translating it yields CASRRTTGLLETQYF.